The 22 T cell receptor beta chains in this list originate from one sample, sequenced in a study of blood T cell repertoires in COVID-19. Clones were read by immunoSEQ multiplex PCR, and TCRdb kept only the in-frame ones, dropping some. In the table there are more than 300,000 clones, roughly 90% of which are singletons. Sequenced: PBMCs or T cells enriched from blood (not recorded which). The source of these receptors is a woman younger than 45 who had recovered from COVID-19.

V is TRBV19 and J is TRBJ1-5; possible D gene TRBD1, 6 bases. Looked up from germline, CDR1 is LNHDA and CDR2 is SQIVND (reference sequence). The CDR3 runs to 14 residues. V lost 3 bases, J lost 6 bases, and 12 bases lay in between. CDR3 sequence reads: CASSIGGAGQPQHF. CDR3 nucleotide sequence: TGTGCCAGTAGTATCGGGGGGGCAGGTCAGCCCCAGCATTTT.

The chain uses TRBV28 and TRBJ1-2, with D possibly being TRBD1 (6 bases). Trimming removed 8 bases from V and 2 bases from J, with 12 bases in between. Germline V gives CDR1 MDHEN, CDR2 SYDVKM. The CDR3 consists of 13 residues. DNA of the CDR3: TGTGCCAGCCGGGCAGGGGCCAACTATGGCTACACCTTC. This codes for CASRAGANYGYTF.

This sequence joins TRBV5-8 and TRBJ1-1; no clear D gene. V was cut by 4 bases and J by 5 bases, with 15 bases left in between. CDR1 is SGHTS and CDR2 is YDEGEE in the germline V gene. This CDR3 has 14 amino acids. CDR3 residues: CASSGYGVMTEAFF. CDR3 nucleotides: TGTGCCAGCAGCGGCTACGGGGTGATGACTGAAGCTTTCTTT.

In this sample, this clone turned up once. The gene calls are TRBV28 and TRBJ1-2; 7 bases match TRBD1. V shed 4 bases and J 3 bases; nucleotides not matched to a gene: 5. The CDR3 covers 14 residues. Germline V lookup: CDR1 MDHEN, CDR2 SYDVKM. CDR3 sequence (DNA): TGTGCCAGCAGTTCTCCGGGACAGCACTATGGCTACACCTTC. It yields the protein CASSSPGQHYGYTF.

The chain has TRBV7-2 and TRBJ2-1, with a weak D call TRBD1 (6 bases). V was shortened by 6 bases and J by 7 bases, with 19 bases between the two germline ends. Per the germline V gene, CDR1 is SGHTA and CDR2 is FQGNSA. The CDR3 is made up of 15 amino acids. Here the CDR3 reads CASREPGQKSNEQFF. CDR3 sequence (DNA): TGTGCCAGCAGAGAACCCGGACAGAAATCGAATGAGCAGTTCTTC.

This chain links TRBV4-2 with TRBJ2-2, with D unresolved. Germline V gives CDR1 LGHNA, CDR2 YNFKEQ. This CDR3 region has 14 residues. V gave up 4 bases and J gave up 1 base, with 7 bases separating them. In nucleotides, the CDR3 is TGTGCCAGCAGCCCTGACATGAACACCGGGGAGCTGTTTTTT. This codes for CASSPDMNTGELFF.

The rearrangement joins TRBV19 to TRBJ1-5; 7 nucleotides align to TRBD1. Germline assignment: CDR1 LNHDA and CDR2 SQIVND (reference sequence). This CDR3 contains 17 residues. The V segment lost 3 bases and the J segment 3 bases; nucleotides outside the gene matches: 11. The CDR3 spells CASSMARGKGSNQPQHF. CDR3 nucleotide sequence: TGTGCCAGTAGTATGGCCAGGGGGAAAGGGTCCAATCAGCCCCAGCATTTT.

The chain joins TRBV5-1 to TRBJ2-7, with 9 bases aligning to TRBD1. The germline V gene encodes CDR1 SGHRS and CDR2 YFSETQ. V gave up 2 bases and J gave up 3 bases; unmatched junction bases: 9. The CDR3 extends over 16 amino acids. The CDR3 loop is CASSFVRDRVNYEQYF. As DNA, the CDR3 is TGCGCCAGCAGCTTTGTCCGGGACAGGGTAAACTACGAGCAGTACTTC.

The chain has TRBV19 and TRBJ2-7; 8 bases map to TRBD2. Trimming took 2 bases from V and 6 from J; bases not matched to a gene: 9. This CDR3 contains 15 residues. Germline CDR1 is LNHDA and CDR2 is SQIVND (reference sequence). The CDR3 DNA is TGTGCCAGTAGTATAACTAGCGGCAGAGGGTCCGAGCAGTACTTC. The encoded protein is CASSITSGRGSEQYF.

This sequence joins TRBV19 and TRBJ2-7; 9 bases fit TRBD1. The CDR3 loop spans 14 amino acids. Germline CDR1 reads LNHDA; CDR2 reads SQIVND (reference sequence). The J segment lost 5 bases and the V segment lost 1 base, leaving 3 bases of the junction unmatched. CDR3 in amino acids: CASSIGTGAHEQYF. CDR3 DNA sequence: TGTGCCAGTAGTATAGGGACAGGGGCTCACGAGCAGTACTTC.

The V call is TRBV5-6, the J call TRBJ2-7; D is ambiguous. Germline CDR1 SGHDT, CDR2 YYEEEE. The V end was cut by 0 bases, the J end by 0 bases, with 7 bases between. The CDR3 is 14 residues long. The CDR3 DNA sequence: TGTGCCAGCAGCTTGGTTTGGAGCTCCTACGAGCAGTACTTC. This translates into CASSLVWSSYEQYF.

This chain links TRBV24-1 with TRBJ2-2, with 10 bases fitting TRBD1. This CDR3 has 16 residues. V was pared by 3 bases and J by 0 bases, with 0 bases of the junction left unmatched. The germline CDR1 and CDR2 sequences are KGHDR and SFDVKD. CDR3 sequence reads: CATSDGQGANTGELFF. CDR3 DNA: TGTGCCACCAGTGATGGACAGGGGGCGAACACCGGGGAGCTGTTTTTT.

The gene calls are TRBV28 and TRBJ2-3; the D is unclear. V gave up 3 bases and J gave up 3 bases, with 7 bases separating them. The germline V gene has CDR1 MDHEN and CDR2 SYDVKM. The CDR3 has 13 amino acids. The CDR3 coding sequence is TGTGCCAGCAGTTTCGGTAGAACAGATACGCAGTATTTT. The encoded protein is CASSFGRTDTQYF.

This chain joins TRBV4-3 and TRBJ2-2; 8 bases map to TRBD2. This CDR3 has 14 amino acids. V was clipped by 1 base and J by 6 bases; unmatched bases: 1. Germline V gene data show CDR1 as LGHNA and CDR2 as YSLEER. Here the CDR3 DNA reads TGCGCCAGCAGCCAAGCCGGGGGGGCCGGGGAGCTGTTTTTT. Protein sequence: CASSQAGGAGELFF.

The CDR3 DNA follows: TGTGCCAGCAGTTTCCGGGACAGTCGCAACACCATATATTTT. The encoded protein is CASSFRDSRNTIYF. This chain connects TRBV27 to TRBJ1-3; 7 bases agree with TRBD1. V shed 3 bases, J shed 7 bases, and the junction held 6 bases outside the gene matches. Looked up from germline, CDR1 is MNHEY and CDR2 is SMNVEV (reference sequence). The CDR3 is 14 amino acids.

The rearrangement links TRBV11-1 to TRBJ2-7; D might be TRBD1 (5 bases). The V end was cut by 5 bases, the J end by 6 bases, with 11 bases between. The V gene's germline CDR1 is SGHAT and CDR2 FQDESV (reference sequence). The CDR3 is 12 residues long. The CDR3 DNA reads TGTGCCAGCAGCAGATCACAGGTCGAGCAGTACTTC. As protein: CASSRSQVEQYF.

The rearrangement joins TRBV7-9 to TRBJ2-1, with TRBD2 as a possible D gene (5 bases). Germline CDR1 reads SEHNR; CDR2 reads FQNEAQ (reference sequence). The CDR3 runs 15 residues. The V and J ends lost 4 bases and 10 bases respectively, with 20 bases between them. The CDR3 region has the DNA TGTGCCAGCAGCTCCTTCACCTTTCTTTCGGGAGAGCAGTTCTTC. It yields the protein CASSSFTFLSGEQFF.

The CDR3 reads CASRRQGAPNYGYTF. The CDR3 DNA reads as TGTGCCAGCAGAAGACAGGGGGCCCCTAACTATGGCTACACCTTC. This chain uses TRBV28 with TRBJ1-2; 10 bases agree with TRBD1. The germline gives CDR1 MDHEN, CDR2 SYDVKM. V trimming: 6 bases; J trimming: 0 bases; junction bases outside the gene matches: 4. The CDR3 runs to 15 residues.

This chain joins TRBV7-8 and TRBJ2-1, with D perhaps TRBD2 (6 bases). Trimming shortened V by 4 bases and J by 6 bases, and 19 bases separated the two germline ends. The CDR3 extends over 16 amino acids. The germline V gene has CDR1 SGHVS and CDR2 FQNEAQ. The CDR3 spells CASSSPLAGLINEQFF. The CDR3 DNA is TGTGCCAGCAGCTCTCCCCTCGCGGGACTTATCAATGAGCAGTTCTTC.

This clone appeared once. The V and J genes are TRBV7-9 and TRBJ2-2, with D tentatively TRBD1 (6 bases). The CDR3 is made up of 14 amino acids. The germline V and J ends were trimmed by 0 bases and 6 bases, with 8 bases remaining between them. CDR1 is SEHNR, CDR2 FQNEAQ, per germline (reference sequence). CDR3 amino acids: CASSLAEGAGELFF. The CDR3, as DNA: TGTGCCAGCAGCTTAGCCGAGGGGGCCGGGGAGCTGTTTTTT.

This rearrangement joins TRBV4-1 to TRBJ2-5, with 10 nucleotides matching TRBD2. J lost 2 bases, V lost 3 bases, and 6 bases had no gene match. Germline V CDR1 and CDR2: MGHRA, YSYEKL. This CDR3 contains 16 residues. The CDR3 sequence is CASSHASGRIQETQYF. CDR3 in DNA: TGCGCCAGCAGCCACGCTAGCGGGAGAATACAAGAGACCCAGTACTTC.

The J gene is TRBJ1-4, the V gene TRBV4-1; D might be TRBD1 (6 bases). Germline lookup yields CDR1 MGHRA and CDR2 YSYEKL. CDR3 length: 15 amino acids. Trimming took 3 bases from V and 7 from J, leaving 15 bases between them. The CDR3 region is CASSQAQGEGEKLFF. The CDR3 DNA reads as TGCGCCAGCAGCCAGGCACAGGGAGAAGGTGAAAAACTGTTTTTT.